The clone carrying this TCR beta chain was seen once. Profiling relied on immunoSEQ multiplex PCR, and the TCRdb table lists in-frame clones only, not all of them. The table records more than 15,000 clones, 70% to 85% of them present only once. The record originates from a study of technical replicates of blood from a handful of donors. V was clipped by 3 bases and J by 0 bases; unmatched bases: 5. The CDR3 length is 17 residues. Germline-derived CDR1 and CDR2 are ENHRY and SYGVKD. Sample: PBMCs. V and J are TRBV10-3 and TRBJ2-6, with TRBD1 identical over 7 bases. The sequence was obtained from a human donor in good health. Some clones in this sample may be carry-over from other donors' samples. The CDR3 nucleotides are TGTGCCATCAGTGAAGGGACAGTCCGCTCTGGGGCCAACGTCCTGACTTTC. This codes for CAISEGTVRSGANVLTF.